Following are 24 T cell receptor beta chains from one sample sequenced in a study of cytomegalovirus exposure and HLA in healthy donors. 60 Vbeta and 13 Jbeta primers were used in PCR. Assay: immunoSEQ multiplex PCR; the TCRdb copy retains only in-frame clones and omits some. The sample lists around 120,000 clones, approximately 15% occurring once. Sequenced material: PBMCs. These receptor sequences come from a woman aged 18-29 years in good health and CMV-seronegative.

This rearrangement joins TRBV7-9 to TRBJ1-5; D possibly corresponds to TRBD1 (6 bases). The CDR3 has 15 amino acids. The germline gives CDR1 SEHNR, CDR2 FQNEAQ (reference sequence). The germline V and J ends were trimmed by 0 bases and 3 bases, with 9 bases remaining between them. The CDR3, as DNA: TGTGCCAGCAGCTTAGCCGGACAGAACAATCAGCCCCAGCATTTT. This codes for CASSLAGQNNQPQHF.

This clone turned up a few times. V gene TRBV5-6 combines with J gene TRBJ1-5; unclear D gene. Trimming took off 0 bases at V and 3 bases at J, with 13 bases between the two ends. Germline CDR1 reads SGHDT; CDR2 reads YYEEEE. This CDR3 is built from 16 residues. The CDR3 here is CASSLEGAGTNQPQHF. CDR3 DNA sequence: TGTGCCAGCAGCTTGGAAGGTGCGGGAACCAATCAGCCCCAGCATTTT.

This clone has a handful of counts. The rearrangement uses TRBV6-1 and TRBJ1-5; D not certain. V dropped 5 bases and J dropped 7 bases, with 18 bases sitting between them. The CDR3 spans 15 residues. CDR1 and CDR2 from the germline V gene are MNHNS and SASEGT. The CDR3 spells CASSLRETGGQPQHF. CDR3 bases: TGTGCCAGCAGTCTCCGGGAAACCGGAGGGCAGCCCCAGCATTTT.

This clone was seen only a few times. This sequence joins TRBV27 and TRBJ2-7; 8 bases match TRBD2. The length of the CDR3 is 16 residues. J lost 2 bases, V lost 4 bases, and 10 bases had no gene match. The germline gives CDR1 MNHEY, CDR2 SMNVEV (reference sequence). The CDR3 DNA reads TGTGCCAGCAGTTCGATAGCGGGACCCCTCCCCTACGAGCAGTACTTC. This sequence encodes CASSSIAGPLPYEQYF.

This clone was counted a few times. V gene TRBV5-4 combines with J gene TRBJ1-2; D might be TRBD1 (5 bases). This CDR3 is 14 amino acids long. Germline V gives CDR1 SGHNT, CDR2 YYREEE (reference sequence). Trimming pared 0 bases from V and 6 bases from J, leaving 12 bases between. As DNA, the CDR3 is TGTGCCAGCAGCTTGGTCAGGGCGGCCGATGGCTACACCTTC. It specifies CASSLVRAADGYTF.

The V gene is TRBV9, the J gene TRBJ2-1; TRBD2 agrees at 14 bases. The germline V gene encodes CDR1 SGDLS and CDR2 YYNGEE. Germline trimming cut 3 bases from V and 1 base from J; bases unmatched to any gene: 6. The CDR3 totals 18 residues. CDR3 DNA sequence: TGTGCCAGCAGCGCGCCGGGGACTAGCGGGAGTTCCTACAATGAGCAGTTCTTC. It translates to CASSAPGTSGSSYNEQFF.

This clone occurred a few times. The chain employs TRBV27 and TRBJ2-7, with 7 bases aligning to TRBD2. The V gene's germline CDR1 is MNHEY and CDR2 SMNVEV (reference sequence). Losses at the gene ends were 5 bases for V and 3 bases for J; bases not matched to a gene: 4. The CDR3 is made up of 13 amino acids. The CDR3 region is CASSLRGDYEQYF. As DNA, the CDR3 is TGTGCCAGCAGTCTCCGGGGGGACTACGAGCAGTACTTC.

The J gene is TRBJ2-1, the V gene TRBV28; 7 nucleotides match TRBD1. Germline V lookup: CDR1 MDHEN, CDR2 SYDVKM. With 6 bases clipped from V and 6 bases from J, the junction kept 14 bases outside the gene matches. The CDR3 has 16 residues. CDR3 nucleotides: TGTGCCAGCAGCAAACTTGGGACAGTCGCGAGCAATGAGCAGTTCTTC. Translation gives CASSKLGTVASNEQFF.

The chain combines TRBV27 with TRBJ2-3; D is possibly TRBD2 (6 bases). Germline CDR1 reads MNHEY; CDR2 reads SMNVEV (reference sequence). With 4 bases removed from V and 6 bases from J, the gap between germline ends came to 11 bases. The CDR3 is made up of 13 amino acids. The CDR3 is CASSSRGRDTQYF. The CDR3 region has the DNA TGTGCCAGCAGTTCGCGGGGCCGCGATACGCAGTATTTT.

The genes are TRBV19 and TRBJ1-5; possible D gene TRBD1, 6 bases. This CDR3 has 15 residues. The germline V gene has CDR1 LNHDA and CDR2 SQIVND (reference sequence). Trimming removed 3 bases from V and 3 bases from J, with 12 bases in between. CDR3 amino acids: CASSMSTGPNQPQHF. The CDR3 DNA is TGTGCCAGTAGTATGAGTACAGGGCCCAATCAGCCCCAGCATTTT.

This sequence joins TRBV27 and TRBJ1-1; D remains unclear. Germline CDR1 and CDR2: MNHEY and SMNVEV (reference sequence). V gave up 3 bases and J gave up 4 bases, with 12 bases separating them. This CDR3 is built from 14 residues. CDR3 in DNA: TGTGCCAGCAGTTTTCTCCCGGGTCGCACTGAAGCTTTCTTT. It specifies CASSFLPGRTEAFF.

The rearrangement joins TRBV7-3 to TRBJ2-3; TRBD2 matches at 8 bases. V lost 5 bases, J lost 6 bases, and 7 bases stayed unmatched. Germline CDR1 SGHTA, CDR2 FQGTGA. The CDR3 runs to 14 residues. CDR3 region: CASSKTGGRDTQYF. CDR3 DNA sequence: TGTGCCAGCAGCAAAACGGGGGGGAGGGATACGCAGTATTTT.

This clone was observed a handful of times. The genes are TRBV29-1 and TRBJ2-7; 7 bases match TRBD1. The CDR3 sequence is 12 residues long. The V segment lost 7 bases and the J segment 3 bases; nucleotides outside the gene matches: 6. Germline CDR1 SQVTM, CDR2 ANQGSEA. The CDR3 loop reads CSAGTAGYEQYF. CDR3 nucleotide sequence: TGCAGCGCCGGGACAGCTGGCTACGAGCAGTACTTC.

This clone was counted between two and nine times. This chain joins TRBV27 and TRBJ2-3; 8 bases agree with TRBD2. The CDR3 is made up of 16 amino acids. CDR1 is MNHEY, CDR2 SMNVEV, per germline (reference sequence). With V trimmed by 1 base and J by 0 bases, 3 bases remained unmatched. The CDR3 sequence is CASSLFSSGSTDTQYF. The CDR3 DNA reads TGTGCCAGCAGTTTATTCTCTAGCGGGAGCACAGATACGCAGTATTTT.

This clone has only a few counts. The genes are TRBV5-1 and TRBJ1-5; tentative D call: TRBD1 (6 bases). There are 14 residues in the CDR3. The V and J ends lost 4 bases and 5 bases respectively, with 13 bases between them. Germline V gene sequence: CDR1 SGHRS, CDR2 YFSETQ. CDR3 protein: CASSPDSLDQPQHF. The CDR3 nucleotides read TGCGCCAGCAGCCCGGACAGTTTAGATCAGCCCCAGCATTTT.

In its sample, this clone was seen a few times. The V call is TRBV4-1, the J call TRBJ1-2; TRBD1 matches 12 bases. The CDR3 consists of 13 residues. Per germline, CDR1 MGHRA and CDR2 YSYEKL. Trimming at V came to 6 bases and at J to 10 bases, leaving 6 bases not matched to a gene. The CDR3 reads CASSWDRGRDYTF. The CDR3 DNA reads TGCGCCAGCAGTTGGGACAGGGGGCGCGACTACACCTTC.

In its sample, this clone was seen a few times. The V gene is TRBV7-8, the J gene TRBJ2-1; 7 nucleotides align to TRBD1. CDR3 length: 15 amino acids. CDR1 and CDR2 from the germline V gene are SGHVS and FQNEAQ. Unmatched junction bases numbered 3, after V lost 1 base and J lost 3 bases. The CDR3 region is CASSLGTGFYNEQFF. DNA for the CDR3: TGTGCCAGCAGCTTAGGGACAGGCTTCTACAATGAGCAGTTCTTC.

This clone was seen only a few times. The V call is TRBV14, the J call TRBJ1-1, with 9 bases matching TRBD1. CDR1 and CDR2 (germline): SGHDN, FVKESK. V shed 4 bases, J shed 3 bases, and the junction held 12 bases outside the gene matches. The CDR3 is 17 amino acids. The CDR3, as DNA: TGTGCCAGCAGCCCGTCCTTGGGACAGGGCCTGGACACTGAAGCTTTCTTT. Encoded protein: CASSPSLGQGLDTEAFF. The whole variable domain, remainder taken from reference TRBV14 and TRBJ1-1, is EAGVTQFPSHSVIEKGQTVTLRCDPISGHDNLYWYRRVMGKEIKFLLHFVKESKQDESGMPNNRFLAERTGGTYSTLKVQPAELEDSGVYFCASSPSLGQGLDTEAFFGQGTRLTVV.

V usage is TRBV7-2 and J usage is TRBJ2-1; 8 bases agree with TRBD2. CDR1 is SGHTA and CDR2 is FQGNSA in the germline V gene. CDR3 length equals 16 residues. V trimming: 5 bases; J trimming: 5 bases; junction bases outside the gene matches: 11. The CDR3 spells CASSPVYGGVNNEQFF. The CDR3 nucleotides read TGTGCCAGCAGCCCAGTGTACGGGGGGGTTAACAATGAGCAGTTCTTC.

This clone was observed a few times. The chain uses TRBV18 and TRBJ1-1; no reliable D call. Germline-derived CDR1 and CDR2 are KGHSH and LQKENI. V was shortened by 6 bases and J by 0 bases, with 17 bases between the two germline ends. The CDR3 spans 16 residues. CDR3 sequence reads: CASSRDRSIMNTEAFF. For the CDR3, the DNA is TGTGCCAGCTCGCGGGATCGATCTATTATGAACACTGAAGCTTTCTTT.

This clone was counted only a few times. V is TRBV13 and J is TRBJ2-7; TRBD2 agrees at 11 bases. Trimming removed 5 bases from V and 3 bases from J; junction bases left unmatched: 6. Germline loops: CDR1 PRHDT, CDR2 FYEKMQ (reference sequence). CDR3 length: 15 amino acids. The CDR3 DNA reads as TGTGCCAGCAGCACACATAGCGGGGGGGGCTACGAGCAGTACTTC. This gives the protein CASSTHSGGGYEQYF.

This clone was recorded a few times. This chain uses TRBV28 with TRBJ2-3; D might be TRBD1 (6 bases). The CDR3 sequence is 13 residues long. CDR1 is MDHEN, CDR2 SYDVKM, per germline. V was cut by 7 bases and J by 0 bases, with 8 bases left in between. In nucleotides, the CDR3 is TGTGCCAGCAAGGACAGCAGCACAGATACGCAGTATTTT. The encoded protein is CASKDSSTDTQYF.

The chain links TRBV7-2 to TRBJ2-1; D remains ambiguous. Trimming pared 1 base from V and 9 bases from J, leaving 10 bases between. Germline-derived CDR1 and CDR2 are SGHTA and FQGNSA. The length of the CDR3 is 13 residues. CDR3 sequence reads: CASSLVVAGEQFF. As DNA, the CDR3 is TGTGCCAGCAGCTTAGTTGTCGCCGGTGAGCAGTTCTTC.

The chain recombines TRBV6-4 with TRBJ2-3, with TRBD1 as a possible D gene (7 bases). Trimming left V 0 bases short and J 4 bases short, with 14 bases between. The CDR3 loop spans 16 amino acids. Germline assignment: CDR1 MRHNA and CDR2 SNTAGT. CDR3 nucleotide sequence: TGTGCCAGCAGTGACTCTGGAGGGGGCAGCGCAGATACGCAGTATTTT. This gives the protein CASSDSGGGSADTQYF.